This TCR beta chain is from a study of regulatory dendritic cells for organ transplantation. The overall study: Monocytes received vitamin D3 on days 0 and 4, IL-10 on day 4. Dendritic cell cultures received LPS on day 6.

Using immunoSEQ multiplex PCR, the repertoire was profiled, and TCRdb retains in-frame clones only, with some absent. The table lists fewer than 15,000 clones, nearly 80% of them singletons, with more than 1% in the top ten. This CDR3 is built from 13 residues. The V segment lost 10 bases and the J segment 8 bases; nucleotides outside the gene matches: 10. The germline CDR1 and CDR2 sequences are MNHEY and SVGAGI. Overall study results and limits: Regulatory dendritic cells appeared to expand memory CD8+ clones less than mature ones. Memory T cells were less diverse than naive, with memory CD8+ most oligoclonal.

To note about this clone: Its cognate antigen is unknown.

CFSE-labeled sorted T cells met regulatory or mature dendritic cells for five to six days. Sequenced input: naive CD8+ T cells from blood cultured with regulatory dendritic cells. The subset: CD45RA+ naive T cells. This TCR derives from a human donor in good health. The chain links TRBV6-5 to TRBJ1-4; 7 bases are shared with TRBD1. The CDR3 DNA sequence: TGTGCCATGTCGACAGGGAGTAAAGAAAAACTGTTTTTT. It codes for CAMSTGSKEKLFF.